This T cell receptor beta chain was sequenced for a study of shared clonotypes between healthy human individuals (dated by TCRdb to about 2020). Notes on the research overall: Three men and two women, aged 18 to 49 years, made up the cohort. For each donor, CD4 naive and CD4 memory were each run on three plates, CD8 naive on two plates, and CD8 memory on one plate. The study deeply sequenced blood TCR repertoires of five healthy adults to estimate repertoire size and the extent of clonotype sharing between individuals. Libraries were prepared and TCR repertoires were sequenced by different laboratories using diverse techniques, in order to increase sequencing depth and limit assay-specific biases. Each donor's leukapheresis produced roughly between about 0.8 and 8.9 billion PBMCs.

As regards this clone: The antigen it recognizes is unknown. Base qualities are not provided; no much larger clone lies one nucleotide away.

Using the deep immunoSEQ assay, multiplex PCR amplified TCR CDR3 regions from genomic DNA. Genomic DNA extracted from each cell subset was distributed evenly over all wells of several immunoSEQ 96-well plates, and each plate served as one replicate. For sorted subsets, about 0.2 ug genomic DNA, equal to tens of thousands of T cell genomes, was loaded into each replicate PCR. Purified libraries were measured with a Qubit 3.0 fluorometer, size-checked on a Bioanalyzer 2100, and measured again with the KAPA Library Quantification kit. Every immunoSEQ 96-well plate was sequenced on a dedicated single-read 150-cycle Illumina NextSeq 550 flow cell. Per the source publication's procedure: Because the immunoSEQ output included only junctional sequences and no quality scores, the filtering could not be the same as the filtering used for full-length reads. Sequences were annotated with PyIR, a Python wrapper for IgBLAST v1.9, and V/J genes and CDR3 were assigned using IMGT germline references. Reads with weak V/J assignments (E-value above 1e-6), missing CDR3, stop codons, out-of-frame junctions, or ambiguous translated residues were removed. V3J clonotypes were defined as sequences sharing the same inferred V gene, J gene, and CDR3 amino acid sequence. Percentage overlap between repertoires was calculated by dividing the number of shared unique clonotypes by the size of the smaller repertoire. Repertoire richness was assessed with RTK rarefaction, the Chao1 estimator, and Recon v2.1 estimates of unobserved clonotypes. Generation probabilities for all TCRbeta clonotypes obtained by the gDNA method from a handful of donors were computed using OLGA. This immuneACCESS table, as held by TCRdb, lists in-frame sequences with V and J called but not all clones. Of the missing ones, under half trace to an unresolved V gene in checked studies; the others have no known cause. That table furnishes V, J and clone size, whereas the DNA furnished D and trimming. Counted in this sample were around 1,900,000 clones; 93% of them appeared once. The ten largest account for about 1.7% of the sample.

For the CD8 naive samples, CD45RO-negative cells were positively selected for CCR7, yielding a CD45RA+CCR7+ population from which TemRA cells were excluded. Donors were healthy HIV-negative adults with no recently reported acute infections or vaccinations. Every donor was a Caucasian adult living in Nashville, Tennessee, USA. Blood was collected by leukapheresis, and PBMCs were isolated by Ficoll-Histopaque density gradient centrifugation and then cryopreserved in liquid nitrogen vapor phase. Analytical flow cytometry was used to check the purity and quantity of every magnetically sorted T cell population. Genomic DNA was isolated from every sorted fraction and measured by UV absorbance on a Nanodrop 2000c. Looking up the germline V gene (reference sequence) yields CDR1 LNHDA and CDR2 SQIVND. Trimming at the junction amounts to 7 bases on V and 5 bases on J, and the germline ends lie 17 bases apart. Taken from cysteine to phenylalanine, the CDR3 has 14 residues. Left in the record is the CDR3 DNA by itself, 42 bases read in frame from the first base.

The research as a whole found: Pairwise subsampling led to the expectation that sequencing depth would affect the degree of clonotype sharing among donors. Because the study included only a small number of donors, the genetic and exposure-history diversity represented was limited. Estimated clonotype richness was generally larger for naive than for memory subsets. Even with the large sequencing depth, rarefaction of the sorted-subset datasets indicated that sequencing was incomplete. Sharing across a few donors was observed for about 5% of naive CD4, around 3.5% of naive CD8, 2.3% of memory CD4, and approximately 0.41% of memory CD8 clonotypes. Compared with non-shared clonotypes, clonotypes shared by all four sorted-subset donors had higher generation probabilities. Sampling was restricted to blood, and TCR repertoires in tissue are likely to differ from TCR repertoires in blood.

In this chain, TRBV19 is recombined with TRBJ1-1, with no confident D gene call. The receptor's source is a man younger than 30 in good health. Some clones in this sample may be carry-over from other donors' samples. The sequenced material came from naive CD8+ T cells from PBMCs. The cell subset or site label of this sample denotes: CD45RA+CCR7+. This receptor carries the CDR3 CASNSNPGRTEAFF. Read as DNA, the sequence is TGTGCCAGTAACTCCAATCCGGGGAGAACTGAAGCTTTCTTT.